Listed below are T cell receptor beta chains from one sample, sequenced in a study of cytomegalovirus exposure and HLA in healthy donors. TCRdb keeps only in-frame clones here, not all; method: immunoSEQ multiplex PCR. The sample records approximately 160,000 clones, 60% to 85% being singletons. Sequenced input: PBMCs. The receptor source for this set is a female donor in good health and CMV-seronegative. CDR3s include the opening cysteine and the closing phenylalanine or tryptophan. Each record gives: J gene, clone size, D gene, V gene, CDR3 DNA, CDR3 protein. A D gene is named only where the DNA matches it firmly. Only some rows state a clone size, as once, few, many or a class for expanded clones.

TRBJ2-4 | once | TRBD2 | TRBV7-2 | TGTGCCAGCAGCTTAGTTTCGACTAGCGGGAGGGCGGCGAACATTCAGTACTTC | CASSLVSTSGRAANIQYF
TRBJ2-5 | few | . | TRBV6-1 | TGTGCCAGCAGTGACCCAGTACCGGGGACCCAGTACTTC | CASSDPVPGTQYF
TRBJ1-1 | . | . | TRBV9 | TGTGCCAGCAGCGTCGCAGGGGTGAACACTGAAGCTTTCTTT | CASSVAGVNTEAFF
TRBJ2-7 | . | . | TRBV6-1 | TGTGCCAGCAGTGGACGGGCCACTCGGGGAGCCGCCTACGAGCAGTACTTC | CASSGRATRGAAYEQYF
TRBJ2-2 | . | . | TRBV4-2 | TGTGCCAGCAGCCAAACCGGGATAAACACCGGGGAGCTGTTTTTT | CASSQTGINTGELFF
TRBJ1-2 | . | TRBD1 | TRBV19 | TGTGCCAGTAGTATGGCGGCAGGACAGGGAAACTATGGCTACACCTTC | CASSMAAGQGNYGYTF
TRBJ2-4 | . | . | TRBV23-1 | TGCGCCAGCAGGGAGGGGACAGCCAAAAACATTCAGTACTTC | CASREGTAKNIQYF
TRBJ2-7 | . | TRBD1 | TRBV6-6 | TGTGCCACCCAAACGACAGGGGGTGTCAACGAGCAGTACTTC | CATQTTGGVNEQYF
TRBJ1-2 | . | . | TRBV7-9 | TGTGCCAGCAGCTTAGCGGGCACAGCCAACTATGGCTACACCTTC | CASSLAGTANYGYTF
TRBJ2-4 | once | . | TRBV7-9 | TGTGCCAGCAGCTTGGCGGGGACAGCCAAAAACATTCAGTACTTC | CASSLAGTAKNIQYF
TRBJ2-7 | . | TRBD1 | TRBV10-3 | TGTGCCATGGGGACAGCATACGAGCAGTACTTC | CAMGTAYEQYF
TRBJ1-1 | . | . | TRBV19 | TGTGCCAGTAGTATAGGGGTGGGAGGGGGCACTGAAGCTTTCTTT | CASSIGVGGGTEAFF
TRBJ2-3 | few | . | TRBV5-1 | TGCGCCAGCAGCTTGGATTCTGGAGGTACGCAGTATTTT | CASSLDSGGTQYF
TRBJ1-6 | few | TRBD1 | TRBV7-9 | TGTGCCAGCAGCTATAGTAGCGGGACAGGGGCTGCTTCACCCCTCCACTTT | CASSYSSGTGAASPLHF
TRBJ2-7 | once | . | TRBV30 | TGTGCCTGGAGTGTAAACGAGCAGTACTTC | CAWSVNEQYF
TRBJ2-1 | . | TRBD2 | TRBV28 | TGTGCCAGCAGTCCGGGACTAGCGAGAAATGAGCAGTTCTTC | CASSPGLARNEQFF
TRBJ1-3 | . | . | TRBV4-1 | TGCGCCAGCAGCCAAGTTCGGGGATCTGGAAACACCATATATTTT | CASSQVRGSGNTIYF
TRBJ1-3 | . | . | TRBV7-9 | TGTGCCAGCAGCTTAAGTACAGGGGGAAACACCATATATTTT | CASSLSTGGNTIYF
TRBJ1-2 | . | TRBD1 | TRBV6-5 | TGTGCCAGCAGTTACTCGAGACAGGGGGGCTATGGCTACACCTTC | CASSYSRQGGYGYTF
TRBJ2-7 | once | . | TRBV5-4 | TGTGCCAGCAGCTTGCAACAGGGTATGGCCTACGAGCAGTACTTC | CASSLQQGMAYEQYF
TRBJ1-2 | . | . | TRBV5-1 | TGCGCCAGCAGCCCGGACTCCCTCTATGGCTACACCTTC | CASSPDSLYGYTF
TRBJ1-2 | . | TRBD1 | TRBV7-2 | TGTGCCAGCAGCCCCCGGGGGACAGGCTACTATGGCTACACCTTC | CASSPRGTGYYGYTF
TRBJ2-2 | . | . | TRBV9 | TGTGCCAGCAGCATACAGGGTAATACGAACACCGGGGAGCTGTTTTTT | CASSIQGNTNTGELFF
TRBJ1-5 | few | . | TRBV12-5 | TGTGCTAGTACAGACGGGGGAATCGGCAATCAGCCCCAGCATTTT | CASTDGGIGNQPQHF
TRBJ1-1 | few | . | TRBV30 | TGTGCCTGGAGGACTGGGACTGAAGCTTTCTTT | CAWRTGTEAFF
TRBJ2-3 | few | . | TRBV25-1 | TGTGCCAGCAGTGAATCAGGGACTAGCACAGATACGCAGTATTTT | CASSESGTSTDTQYF
TRBJ2-7 | . | TRBD1 | TRBV28 | TGTGCCAGCAGTCTCCCACAGGGGAGCTCCTACGAGCAGTACTTC | CASSLPQGSSYEQYF
TRBJ2-1 | . | . | TRBV6-4 | TGTGCCAGCAGTGGGCCGGATGGGCCCAATGAGCAGTTCTTC | CASSGPDGPNEQFF
TRBJ1-5 | . | . | TRBV2 | TGTGCCAGCAGTATATCAGGGATACAGCCCCAGCATTTT | CASSISGIQPQHF
TRBJ2-3 | once | TRBD1 | TRBV5-1 | TGCGCCAGCACCTTGGATTCTCCAGGGGGCCGCACAGATACGCAGTATTTT | CASTLDSPGGRTDTQYF
TRBJ1-4 | few | . | TRBV28 | TGTGCCAGCAGTTTGGCGGGGCGCACTAATGAAAAACTGTTTTTT | CASSLAGRTNEKLFF
TRBJ2-2 | once | . | TRBV21-1 | TGTGCCAGCAGCATCCCCTCGTCTTCGGGGGAGCTGTTTTTT | CASSIPSSSGELFF